This T cell receptor (beta chain) was identified during a study of blood T cells in healthy people across ages. Worth noting for this clonotype: The antigen is not known.

The CDR3 covers 17 residues. Germline CDR1 reads SGHVS; CDR2 reads FNYEAQ. J lost 3 bases, V lost 2 bases, and 8 bases had no gene match. Using a J-beta primer mix together with a sample-barcoded 5' primer, a second PCR was run for about 6 to 12 cycles. TCRdb recomputed calls from the 5' RACE reads with MiXCR, one row per CDR3 protein. This table has almost 1 million distinct CDR3 sequences, roughly half appearing once. Study-wide points: It was held that the diversity estimates obtained from one million T cells were underestimates.

Sample donors were healthy Caucasian individuals that came from Russia, aged 6 to 90. The chain uses TRBV7-6 and TRBJ2-3; TRBD2 agrees at 10 bases. Sequenced: blood. The receptor was isolated from a woman between 55 and 75 years old in good health. The CDR3 nucleotides are TGTGCCAGCAGCTTACTCCCTAGCGGGAGTAGTACAGATACGCAGTATTTT. Protein: CASSLLPSGSSTDTQYF.